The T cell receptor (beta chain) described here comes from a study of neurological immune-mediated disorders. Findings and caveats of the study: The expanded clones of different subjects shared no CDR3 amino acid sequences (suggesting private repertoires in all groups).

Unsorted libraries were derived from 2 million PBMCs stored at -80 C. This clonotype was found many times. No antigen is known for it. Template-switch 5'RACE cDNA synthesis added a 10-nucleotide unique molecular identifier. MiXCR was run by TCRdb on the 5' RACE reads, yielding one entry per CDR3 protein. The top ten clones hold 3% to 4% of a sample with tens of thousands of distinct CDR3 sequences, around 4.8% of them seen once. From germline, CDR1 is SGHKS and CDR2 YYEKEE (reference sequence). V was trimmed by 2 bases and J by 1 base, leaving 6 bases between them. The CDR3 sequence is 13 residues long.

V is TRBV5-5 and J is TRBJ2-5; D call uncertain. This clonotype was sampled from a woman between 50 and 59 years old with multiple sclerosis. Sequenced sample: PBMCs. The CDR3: CASSFLIQETQYF. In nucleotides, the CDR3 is TGTGCCAGCAGCTTCTTGATCCAAGAGACCCAGTACTTC. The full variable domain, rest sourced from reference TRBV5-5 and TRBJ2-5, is DAGVTQSPTHLIKTRGQQVTLRCSPISGHKSVSWYQQVLGQGPQFIFQYYEKEERGRGNFPDRFSARQFPNYSSELNVNALLLGDSALYLCASSFLIQETQYFGPGTRLLVL.